The 12 T cell receptor beta chains below come from one sample, sequenced in a study of cytomegalovirus exposure and HLA in healthy donors. Vbeta (60) and Jbeta (13) primers were used in the PCR. The repertoire was sequenced with immunoSEQ multiplex PCR; TCRdb's copy has only in-frame clones and lacks some. The sample shows about 38,000 clones, approximately 71% of them seen only once. Material for sequencing was PBMCs. These receptor sequences come from a man in his fifties or sixties in good health and CMV-seropositive.

This clone was detected only a few times. The rearrangement joins TRBV19 to TRBJ1-1; 7 bases align to TRBD1. The CDR3 has 14 amino acids. Germline V CDR1 and CDR2: LNHDA, SQIVND (reference sequence). After removal of 7 bases from V and 3 bases from J, the junction contained 8 bases not matched to a gene. CDR3 coding DNA: TGTGCCAGTACCCCTGGGACAGATTACACTGAAGCTTTCTTT. Protein: CASTPGTDYTEAFF.

The CDR3 sequence is CAMGTANTEAFF. CDR3 bases: TGTGCCATGGGGACTGCGAACACTGAAGCTTTCTTT. The rearrangement uses TRBV2 and TRBJ1-1; tentative D call: TRBD1 (5 bases). The CDR3 sequence is 12 residues long. The V gene's germline CDR1 is SNHLY and CDR2 FYNNEI. The ends were cut back, 10 bases at V and 1 base at J, with 10 bases in the middle.

This clone was picked up a small number of times. V and J are TRBV29-1 and TRBJ2-1; D is perhaps TRBD2 (6 bases). The CDR3 runs 11 residues. Germline V CDR1 and CDR2: SQVTM, ANQGSEA. The V and J ends lost 6 bases and 9 bases respectively, with 12 bases between them. This CDR3 reads CSVISAGEQFF. The DNA of the CDR3 is TGCAGCGTGATATCAGCGGGTGAGCAGTTCTTC.

The chain has TRBV29-1 and TRBJ2-2; 10 bases are shared with TRBD1. CDR3 size: 15 residues. V shed 5 bases, J shed 4 bases, and the junction held 7 bases outside the gene matches. Germline loops: CDR1 SQVTM, CDR2 ANQGSEA. The CDR3 spells CSVLGGQGLTGELFF. The CDR3 DNA follows: TGCAGCGTTCTGGGGGGACAGGGGCTCACCGGGGAGCTGTTTTTT.

The genes are TRBV19 and TRBJ1-2; 7 nucleotides match TRBD1. The CDR3 consists of 14 residues. V was pared by 7 bases and J by 1 base, with 6 bases of the junction left unmatched. Germline CDR1 LNHDA, CDR2 SQIVND (reference sequence). The CDR3 coding sequence is TGTGCCAGTACCCCGGACAGGAATAACTATGGCTACACCTTC. Its protein is CASTPDRNNYGYTF.

The chain carries TRBV30 and TRBJ2-6; D unclear. Germline CDR1 is GTSNPN and CDR2 is SVGIG (reference sequence). CDR3 length: 15 residues. V lost 0 bases and J lost 1, with 7 bases in between. CDR3 in amino acids: CAWSVGASGANVLTF. DNA of the CDR3: TGTGCCTGGAGTGTCGGTGCTTCTGGGGCCAACGTCCTGACTTTC. Full variable domain (rest looked up from reference TRBV30 and TRBJ2-6): SQTIHQWPATLVQPVGSPLSLECTVEGTSNPNLYWYRQAAGRGLQLLFYSVGIGQISSEVPQNLSASRPQDRQFILSSKKLLLSDSGFYLCAWSVGASGANVLTFGAGSRLTVL.

This chain connects TRBV5-1 to TRBJ2-4; 7 bases are shared with TRBD1. Germline V gene sequence: CDR1 SGHRS, CDR2 YFSETQ. The junction had 11 bases not matched to a gene; V was cut back by 3 bases and J by 8 bases. The CDR3 has 15 amino acids. CDR3 amino acids: CASSSPTGNGDIQYF. The CDR3 bases are TGCGCCAGCAGCTCGCCGACAGGGAACGGGGACATTCAGTACTTC.

This chain links TRBV7-9 with TRBJ2-1, with D maybe TRBD2 (6 bases). Germline values: CDR1 SEHNR, CDR2 FQNEAQ (reference sequence). Trimming removed 4 bases from V and 0 bases from J, with 13 bases in between. The CDR3 runs 16 residues. CDR3 loop: CASSSLRGSSYNEQFF. CDR3 nucleotide sequence: TGTGCCAGCAGCTCCCTACGGGGGAGCTCCTACAATGAGCAGTTCTTC.

The chain combines TRBV30 with TRBJ2-7; TRBD2 is a possible D gene (6 bases). Trimming took 0 bases from V and 2 from J, leaving 8 bases between them. In germline, CDR1 is GTSNPN, CDR2 SVGIG (reference sequence). The CDR3 runs 13 residues. The CDR3: CAWSVSGAYEQYF. CDR3 nucleotides: TGTGCCTGGAGTGTTTCGGGGGCCTACGAGCAGTACTTC.

The V call is TRBV5-1, the J call TRBJ2-7; the match to TRBD1 covers 8 bases. This CDR3 is built from 15 residues. The germline V gene has CDR1 SGHRS and CDR2 YFSETQ. The ends lost 3 bases at V and 3 bases at J; junction bases unmatched: 8. CDR3 nucleotides: TGCGCCAGCAGCTGGTCCGGGACAGGTCTCTACGAGCAGTACTTC. Translated, it gives CASSWSGTGLYEQYF. Combining the CDR3 with reference TRBV5-1 and TRBJ2-7 gives the whole variable domain KAGVTQTPRYLIKTRGQQVTLSCSPISGHRSVSWYQQTPGQGLQFLFEYFSETQRNKGNFPGRFSGRQFSNSRSEMNVSTLELGDSALYLCASSWSGTGLYEQYFGPGTRLTVT.

The rearrangement links TRBV9 to TRBJ1-1, with 8 bases fitting TRBD1. Germline V CDR1 and CDR2: SGDLS, YYNGEE. V was pared by 4 bases and J by 1 base, with 6 bases of the junction left unmatched. The CDR3 has 15 residues. The CDR3 here is CASSLDQGANTEAFF. DNA of the CDR3: TGTGCCAGCAGCCTTGACCAGGGGGCGAACACTGAAGCTTTCTTT. Full variable domain (outside the CDR3, taken from reference TRBV9 and TRBJ1-1): DSGVTQTPKHLITATGQRVTLRCSPRSGDLSVYWYQQSLDQGLQFLIQYYNGEERAKGNILERFSAQQFPDLHSELNLSSLELGDSALYFCASSLDQGANTEAFFGQGTRLTVV.

The rearrangement joins TRBV18 to TRBJ2-3; 10 positions agree with TRBD2. The CDR3 length is 15 residues. The germline V gene encodes CDR1 KGHSH and CDR2 LQKENI. Trimming cost V 2 bases and J 1 base; bases outside gene matches: 0. The CDR3 is CASSPSGGGTDTQYF. The CDR3 DNA reads TGTGCCAGCTCACCAAGCGGGGGGGGCACAGATACGCAGTATTTT.